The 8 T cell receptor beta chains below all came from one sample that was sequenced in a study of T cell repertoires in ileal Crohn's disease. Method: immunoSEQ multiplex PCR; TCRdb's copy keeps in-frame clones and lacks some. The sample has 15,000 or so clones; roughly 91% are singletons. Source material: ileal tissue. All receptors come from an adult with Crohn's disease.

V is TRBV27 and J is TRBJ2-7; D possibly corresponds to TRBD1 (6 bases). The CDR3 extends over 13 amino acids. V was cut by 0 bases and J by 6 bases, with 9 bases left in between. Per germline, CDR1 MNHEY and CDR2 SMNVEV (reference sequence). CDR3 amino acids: CASSLSQGSEQYF. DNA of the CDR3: TGTGCCAGCAGTTTATCGCAGGGGAGCGAGCAGTACTTC.

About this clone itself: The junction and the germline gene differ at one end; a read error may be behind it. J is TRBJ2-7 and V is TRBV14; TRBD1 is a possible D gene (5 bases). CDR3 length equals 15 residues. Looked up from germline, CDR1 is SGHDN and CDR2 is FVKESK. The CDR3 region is CASSQGAGRGYEQYF. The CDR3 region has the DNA TGTGCCAGCAGTCAAGGGGCAGGGCGAGGATACGAGCAGTACTTC.

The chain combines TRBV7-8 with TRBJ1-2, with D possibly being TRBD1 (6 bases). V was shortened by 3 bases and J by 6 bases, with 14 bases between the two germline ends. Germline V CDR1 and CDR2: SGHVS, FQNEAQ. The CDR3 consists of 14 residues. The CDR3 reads CASSFSKGVNGYTF. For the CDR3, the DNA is TGTGCCAGCAGCTTTTCCAAGGGGGTAAATGGCTACACCTTC.

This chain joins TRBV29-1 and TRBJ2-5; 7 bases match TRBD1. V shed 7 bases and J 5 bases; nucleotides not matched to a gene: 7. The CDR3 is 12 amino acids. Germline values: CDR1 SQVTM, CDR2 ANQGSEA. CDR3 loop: CSEQGLSETQYF. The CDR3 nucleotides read TGCAGCGAACAGGGGTTATCGGAGACCCAGTACTTC.

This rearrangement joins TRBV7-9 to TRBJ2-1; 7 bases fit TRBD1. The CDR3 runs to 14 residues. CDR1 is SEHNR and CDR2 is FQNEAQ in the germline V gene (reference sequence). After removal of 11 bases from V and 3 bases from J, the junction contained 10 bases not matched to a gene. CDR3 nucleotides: TGTGCCTTAGAAGGGGACAGCGTCTACAATGAGCAGTTCTTC. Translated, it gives CALEGDSVYNEQFF.

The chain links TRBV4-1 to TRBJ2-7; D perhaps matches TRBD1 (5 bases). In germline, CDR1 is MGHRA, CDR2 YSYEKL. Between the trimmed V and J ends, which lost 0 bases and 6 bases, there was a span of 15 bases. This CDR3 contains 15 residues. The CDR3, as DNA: TGCGCCAGCAGCCAAGAGGACACCCTCCTGGGCGAGCAGTACTTC. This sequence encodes CASSQEDTLLGEQYF.

CDR3 coding DNA: TGTGCCAGCAGCTTATTTACAGGGGGACAGACCCAGTACTTC. It specifies CASSLFTGGQTQYF. The chain combines TRBV11-2 with TRBJ2-5; TRBD1 agrees at 8 bases. Germline CDR1 is SGHAT and CDR2 is FQNNGV. CDR3 length equals 14 residues. With V trimmed by 2 bases and J by 6 bases, 5 bases remained unmatched.

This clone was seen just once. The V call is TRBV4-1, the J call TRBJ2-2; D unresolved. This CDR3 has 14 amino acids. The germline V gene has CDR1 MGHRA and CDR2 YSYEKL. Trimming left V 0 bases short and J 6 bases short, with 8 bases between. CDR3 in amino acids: CASSQETLAGELFF. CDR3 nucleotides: TGCGCCAGCAGCCAAGAAACTCTAGCCGGGGAGCTGTTTTTT.